Below are 24 T cell receptor beta chains sequenced from a single sample in a study of CD8 T cells in ankylosing spondylitis. TCRdb recomputed calls from the 5' RACE reads with MiXCR, one row per CDR3 protein. This sample has approximately 260,000 distinct CDR3 sequences, with 15% to 20% found just once. The sequenced sample consisted of blood, either unsorted or a sorted T cell fraction (not recorded which). The receptors stem from a male donor with ankylosing spondylitis or in good health (not recorded which).

This clonotype was detected ten times or more. V gene TRBV4-1 combines with J gene TRBJ2-7, with D hard to call. Per the germline V gene, CDR1 is MGHRA and CDR2 is YSYEKL. This CDR3 spans 15 amino acids. V dropped 4 bases and J dropped 2 bases, with 15 bases sitting between them. As DNA, the CDR3 is TGCGCCAGCAGCCCCACGTGGCCGGGCCCCTACGAGCAGTACTTC. Translated, it gives CASSPTWPGPYEQYF.

This clonotype was detected many times. V usage is TRBV4-3 and J usage is TRBJ1-6; 8 bases are a match to TRBD1. CDR1 and CDR2 from the germline V gene are LGHNA and YSLEER. Losses at the gene ends were 3 bases for V and 8 bases for J; bases not matched to a gene: 12. The CDR3 runs to 17 residues. For the CDR3, the DNA is TGCGCCAGCAGCCAGCGATCAGGGGGCTTTTTGGATTCACCCCTCCACTTT. Translated, it gives CASSQRSGGFLDSPLHF.

The gene calls are TRBV27 and TRBJ2-1, with 8 bases matching TRBD2. CDR1 is MNHEY and CDR2 is SMNVEV in the germline V gene (reference sequence). Trimming cost V 7 bases and J 0 bases; bases outside gene matches: 8. This CDR3 is 16 amino acids long. CDR3 residues: CASKNSGTSSYNEQFF. In DNA form, the CDR3 reads TGTGCCAGCAAGAATAGCGGGACGAGCTCCTACAATGAGCAGTTCTTC.

This clonotype was counted only a few times. The gene calls are TRBV27 and TRBJ2-7; 7 positions match TRBD1. V shed 4 bases, J shed 3 bases, and the junction held 6 bases outside the gene matches. Germline V gives CDR1 MNHEY, CDR2 SMNVEV (reference sequence). The CDR3 loop spans 14 amino acids. The CDR3 nucleotides are TGTGCCAGCAGTTACCAGGGGGACAGCTACGAGCAGTACTTC. This sequence encodes CASSYQGDSYEQYF.

This clonotype occurred a few times. Compared with germline, one end of the junction differs, possibly owing to a read error. The chain carries TRBV7-7 and TRBJ2-7; weak D call: TRBD1 (6 bases). CDR3 length: 14 amino acids. CDR1 and CDR2 (germline): SSHAT, FNYEAQ (reference sequence). This CDR3 reads CASSPGQPSYEQYF. In DNA, the CDR3 is TGTGCTAGCAGCCCCGGACAGCCCTCCTACGAGCAGTACTTC. The complete variable domain, with remaining parts taken from reference TRBV7-7 and TRBJ2-7, reads GAGVSQSPRYKVTKRGQDVTLRCDPISSHATLYWYQQALGQGPEFLTYFNYEAQPDKSGLPSDRFSAERPEGSISTLTIQRTEQRDSAMYRCASSPGQPSYEQYFGPGTRLTVT.

Ten or more counts support this clonotype. J is TRBJ1-1 and V is TRBV6-1; D is ambiguous. This CDR3 is built from 13 residues. Germline V gene data show CDR1 as MNHNS and CDR2 as SASEGT. The V end lost 6 bases, the J end lost 4 bases, and 12 bases lay between the germline ends. This chain's CDR3 is CASRGFVTTEAFF. CDR3 DNA sequence: TGTGCCAGCAGGGGGTTTGTGACCACTGAAGCTTTCTTT.

The table lists this clonotype with a few counts. The V call is TRBV29-1, the J call TRBJ1-2, with a weak D call TRBD1 (6 bases). There are 14 residues in the CDR3. V lost 7 bases and J lost 3, with 18 bases in between. Per the germline V gene, CDR1 is SQVTM and CDR2 is ANQGSEA. The chain's CDR3 is CSAETTGTHYGYTF. Written as DNA, the CDR3 is TGCAGCGCCGAAACCACAGGGACCCACTATGGCTACACCTTC.

This clonotype was seen more than once but under ten times. This chain uses TRBV29-1 with TRBJ2-7, with TRBD1 as a possible D gene (5 bases). V was shortened by 6 bases and J by 0 bases, with 12 bases between the two germline ends. The CDR3 spans 13 residues. The V gene's germline CDR1 is SQVTM and CDR2 ANQGSEA. The CDR3: CSVFYRHSYEQYF. In DNA, the CDR3 is TGCAGCGTCTTTTACAGGCACTCCTACGAGCAGTACTTC.

A few counts support this clonotype. The chain joins TRBV5-6 to TRBJ2-5; tentative D call: TRBD1 (5 bases). V was trimmed by 1 base and J by 5 bases, leaving 12 bases between them. The CDR3 has 14 residues. Germline values: CDR1 SGHDT, CDR2 YYEEEE. The CDR3: CASSLLQALETQYF. Here the CDR3 DNA reads TGTGCCAGCAGCTTGTTACAGGCTCTGGAGACCCAGTACTTC.

This clonotype was recorded a few times. The gene calls are TRBV29-1 and TRBJ1-3; D call uncertain. This CDR3 region has 12 residues. Germline values: CDR1 SQVTM, CDR2 ANQGSEA. V was clipped by 5 bases and J by 3 bases, with 8 bases between them. The CDR3 sequence: CSVQGFGNTIYF. Here the CDR3 DNA reads TGCAGCGTTCAAGGGTTTGGAAACACCATATATTTT.

This clonotype has only a few counts. The chain is built from TRBV20-1 and TRBJ2-1; 8 bases line up with TRBD2. Germline V gives CDR1 DFQATT, CDR2 SNEGSKA (reference sequence). The V and J ends lost 3 bases and 4 bases, in that order; junction bases with no gene match: 5. The CDR3 sequence is 14 residues long. In nucleotides, the CDR3 is TGCAGTGCTAGTGTGAGCGGGAGTTACAATGAGCAGTTCTTC. Protein: CSASVSGSYNEQFF.

To note about this clonotype: A read error may be the cause here, since a much bigger clone is one base away. The final CDR3 position lacks the conserved phenylalanine or tryptophan, pointing to a likely read error. This chain connects TRBV6-1 to TRBJ2-1; no clear D gene. V shed 6 bases and J shed 0 bases, with 12 bases lying between them. In germline, CDR1 is MNHNS, CDR2 SASEGT. This CDR3 region has 15 residues. The CDR3, as DNA: TGTGCCAGCAGCCCCGTGGCGAGCTCCTACAATGAGCAGTTCCTC. It specifies CASSPVASSYNEQFL.

CDR3 sequence: CASSYEGQGIYEQYF. In DNA, the CDR3 is TGTGCCAGCAGTTACGAAGGACAGGGGATTTACGAGCAGTACTTC. The V and J genes are TRBV6-5 and TRBJ2-7, with 9 bases lining up with TRBD1. Germline trimming cut 2 bases from V and 4 bases from J; bases unmatched to any gene: 6. The CDR3 runs to 15 residues. In germline, CDR1 is MNHEY, CDR2 SVGAGI.

About this clonotype: One end of the junction varies from germline; a read error may be responsible. This chain uses TRBV11-2 with TRBJ1-1; a possible D gene is TRBD1 (6 bases). The CDR3 covers 13 residues. Germline values: CDR1 SGHAT, CDR2 FQNNGV. The CDR3 nucleotides are TGTGCCAGCGGCTTAGCTCCAGGGGCTGAAGCTTTCTTT. This encodes CASGLAPGAEAFF.

This clonotype was recorded many times. The gene calls are TRBV9 and TRBJ1-6; unclear D gene. Per the germline V gene, CDR1 is SGDLS and CDR2 is YYNGEE. V shed 0 bases and J shed 7 bases, with 5 bases lying between them. The CDR3 contains 13 residues. For the CDR3, the DNA is TGTGCCAGCAGCGTAGGAGGGAATTCACCCCTCCACTTT. Its protein product is CASSVGGNSPLHF.

In its sample, this clonotype was seen a few times. This rearrangement joins TRBV4-1 to TRBJ2-1; D is uncertain. This CDR3 region has 12 residues. Germline-derived CDR1 and CDR2 are MGHRA and YSYEKL. V lost 3 bases to trimming and J lost 6 bases, with 6 bases between them. CDR3 region: CASSHFSNEQFF. CDR3 nucleotide sequence: TGCGCCAGCAGCCACTTCAGCAATGAGCAGTTCTTC.

The gene calls are TRBV5-1 and TRBJ2-1; 7 bases are a match to TRBD2. Trimming took 2 bases from V and 6 from J; bases not matched to a gene: 8. Germline V lookup: CDR1 SGHRS, CDR2 YFSETQ. CDR3 length equals 15 residues. The DNA of the CDR3 is TGCGCCAGCAGCTTAACCACTAGCGTTGTCAATGAGCAGTTCTTC. The encoded protein is CASSLTTSVVNEQFF. The complete variable domain, with remaining parts taken from reference TRBV5-1 and TRBJ2-1, reads KAGVTQTPRYLIKTRGQQVTLSCSPISGHRSVSWYQQTPGQGLQFLFEYFSETQRNKGNFPGRFSGRQFSNSRSEMNVSTLELGDSALYLCASSLTTSVVNEQFFGPGTRLTVL.

This clonotype was picked up a small number of times. V usage is TRBV24-1 and J usage is TRBJ2-1, with D hard to call. CDR1 is KGHDR and CDR2 is SFDVKD in the germline V gene. V lost 0 bases, J lost 4 bases, and 6 bases lay in between. The CDR3 spans 14 residues. CDR3 region: CATSDLESYNEQFF. For the CDR3, the DNA is TGTGCCACCAGTGATTTGGAAAGTTACAATGAGCAGTTCTTC.

The chain employs TRBV19 and TRBJ2-1; 7 nucleotides agree with TRBD1. CDR1 is LNHDA, CDR2 SQIVND, per germline (reference sequence). The CDR3 is 16 residues long. With 4 bases clipped from V and 0 bases from J, the junction kept 6 bases outside the gene matches. In DNA form, the CDR3 reads TGTGCCAGTAGTACTCAGGGACAGCCCTCCTACAATGAGCAGTTCTTC. It encodes CASSTQGQPSYNEQFF.

V usage is TRBV11-1 and J usage is TRBJ2-7, with D perhaps matching TRBD1 (6 bases). The CDR3 totals 15 residues. Deletions cut 4 bases from V and 1 base from J, with 14 bases between. Germline V gene lookup returns CDR1 SGHAT and CDR2 FQDESV (reference sequence). CDR3 sequence (DNA): TGTGCCAGCAGCTCCCCGCCGACAGGTTCCTACGAGCAGTACTTC. Translating gives CASSSPPTGSYEQYF.

This chain connects TRBV4-2 to TRBJ2-7; 8 bases fit TRBD2. Looked up from germline, CDR1 is LGHNA and CDR2 is YNFKEQ. This CDR3 has 19 amino acids. Trimming cost V 4 bases and J 0 bases; bases outside gene matches: 17. The chain's CDR3 is CASSPEEWGGAGDSYEQYF. The CDR3 coding sequence is TGTGCCAGCAGCCCTGAAGAGTGGGGCGGAGCGGGGGACTCCTACGAGCAGTACTTC.

This clonotype was counted a few times. This sequence joins TRBV6-2 or TRBV6-3 and TRBJ2-1, with D perhaps TRBD2 (6 bases). The germline V and J ends were trimmed by 2 bases and 2 bases, with 16 bases remaining between them. Germline assignment: CDR1 MNHEY and CDR2 SVGEGT. The CDR3 contains 17 residues. This CDR3 is CASSYPPLTSPYNEQFF. DNA of the CDR3: TGTGCCAGCAGTTACCCCCCGCTGACTAGTCCCTACAATGAGCAGTTCTTC.

There are a few counts of this clonotype. The V and J genes are TRBV6-1 and TRBJ2-1, with 9 positions matching TRBD2. The CDR3 loop spans 14 amino acids. J was trimmed by 2 bases and V by 10 bases; bases with no gene match: 6. CDR1 is MNHNS, CDR2 SASEGT, per germline. The CDR3 DNA sequence: TGTGCCACCCAGCGGGGGGCCCCCTACAATGAGCAGTTCTTC. Amino acid sequence: CATQRGAPYNEQFF.

The CDR3 loop reads CASGRLAGGTYNEQFF. The CDR3 DNA reads TGTGCCAGCGGTCGATTAGCGGGAGGAACCTACAATGAGCAGTTCTTC. The chain is built from TRBV12-3 or TRBV12-4 and TRBJ2-1; 10 nucleotides align to TRBD2. After removal of 8 bases from V and 2 bases from J, the junction contained 9 bases not matched to a gene. The CDR3 contains 16 residues.